One T cell receptor beta chain is described in this entry. Antigen specificity is unknown. These data come from a study of CXCR3-negative and CXCR3-positive naive CD8 T cells. General study findings and limits: CXCR3-positive naive cells carried more hydrophobic TRB CDR3s than CXCR3-negative naive cells did.

Phenotypically, naive CD8+ T cells corresponded to CD45RO-CCR7+CD27+CD95-. There are 14 residues in the CDR3. Germline V CDR1 and CDR2: SQVTM, ANQGSEA. TRB cDNA was prepared as libraries by UMI-labeled 5' RACE. One entry per CDR3 protein, without DNA, is what TCRdb gives after re-calling the 5' RACE reads. This sample contains 100,000 to 150,000 distinct CDR3 sequences. The genes are TRBV29-1 and TRBJ2-1; TCRdb lists TRBD1, though no DNA is available to test this call. The TCR comes from a human donor in good health. Some clones in this sample may be carry-over from other donors' samples. Input material: naive CXCR3- CD8+ T cells from blood. The subset is: CD45RO-CCR7+CD27+CD95- naive CD8+ T cells lacking CXCR3 (TNR3-). The CDR3 region is CSVERPPMGYEQFF.